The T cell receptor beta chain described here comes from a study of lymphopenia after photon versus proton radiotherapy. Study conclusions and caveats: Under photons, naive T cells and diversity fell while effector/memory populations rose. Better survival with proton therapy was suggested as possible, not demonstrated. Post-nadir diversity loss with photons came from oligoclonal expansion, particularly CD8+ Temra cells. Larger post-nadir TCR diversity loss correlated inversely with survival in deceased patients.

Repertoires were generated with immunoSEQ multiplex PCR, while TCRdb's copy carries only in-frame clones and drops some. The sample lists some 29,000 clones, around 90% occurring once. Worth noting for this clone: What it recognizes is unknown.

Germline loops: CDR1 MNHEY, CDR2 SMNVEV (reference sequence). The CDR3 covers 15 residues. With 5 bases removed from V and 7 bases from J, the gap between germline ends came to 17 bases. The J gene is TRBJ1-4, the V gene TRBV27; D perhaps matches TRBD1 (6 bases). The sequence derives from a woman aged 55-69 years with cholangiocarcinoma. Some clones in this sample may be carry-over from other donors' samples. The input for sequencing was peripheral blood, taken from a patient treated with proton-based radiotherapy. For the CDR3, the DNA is TGTGCCAGCAGTCCCCCGGGGGGGGCGCTTGAAAAACTGTTTTTT. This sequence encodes CASSPPGGALEKLFF. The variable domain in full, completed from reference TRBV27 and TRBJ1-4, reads EAQVTQNPRYLITVTGKKLTVTCSQNMNHEYMSWYRQDPGLGLRQIYYSMNVEVTDKGDVPEGYKVSRKEKRNFPLILESPSPNQTSLYFCASSPPGGALEKLFFGSGTQLSVL.